The sample holds many counts of the clone carrying this T cell receptor (beta chain). This sample is drawn from a study of regulatory T cells in long-lasting Graves disease. CDR3 length equals 15 residues. The germline CDR1 and CDR2 sequences are LGHDT and YNNKEL (reference sequence). V lost 0 bases and J lost 7, with 12 bases in between. With iRepertoire HTBI primers and Arm-PCR of CDR3 regions, TCR beta libraries were built. Original processing notes: Segment identification across samples yielded roughly 62 TRBV and more than twelve TRBJ segments. TCRdb re-analysed the multiplex PCR reads in MiXCR, keeping a single row per CDR3 protein. Here the V and J calls rest on TCRdb's processing, not on the authors' analysis. The sample records about 420,000 distinct CDR3 sequences, about a sixth being singletons. Time point denoted: newly diagnosed GD, antithyroid drugs for less than 3 months. RNA extracted from PBMCs served as the sequencing template.

The same sample was also used in a study of T cells in Graves' hyperthyroidism and ophthalmopathy. From that report: Patients aged 18 to 65 had newly diagnosed hyperthyroidism lasting under 2 months. The TCR CDR3 first-round RT-PCR relied on the HTBI primer set. Blood also showed most of the thyroid clonotypes that were expanded above 0.001.

Sample: peripheral blood mononuclear cells (PBMCs), taken at new diagnosis, from a patient treated with antithyroid drugs. V gene TRBV3-1 combines with J gene TRBJ1-4; D gene unclear. The TCR sequence derives from a woman aged 18 to 35 with Graves disease. CDR3 amino acids: CASSQDMVPGEKLFF. The CDR3 region has the DNA TGTGCCAGCAGCCAAGATATGGTCCCTGGTGAAAAACTGTTTTTT. Supplemented by reference TRBV3-1 and TRBJ1-4, the full variable domain reads DTAVSQTPKYLVTQMGNDKSIKCEQNLGHDTMYWYKQDSKKFLKIMFSYNNKELIINETVPNRFSPKSPDKAHLNLHINSLELGDSAVYFCASSQDMVPGEKLFFGSGTQLSVL.